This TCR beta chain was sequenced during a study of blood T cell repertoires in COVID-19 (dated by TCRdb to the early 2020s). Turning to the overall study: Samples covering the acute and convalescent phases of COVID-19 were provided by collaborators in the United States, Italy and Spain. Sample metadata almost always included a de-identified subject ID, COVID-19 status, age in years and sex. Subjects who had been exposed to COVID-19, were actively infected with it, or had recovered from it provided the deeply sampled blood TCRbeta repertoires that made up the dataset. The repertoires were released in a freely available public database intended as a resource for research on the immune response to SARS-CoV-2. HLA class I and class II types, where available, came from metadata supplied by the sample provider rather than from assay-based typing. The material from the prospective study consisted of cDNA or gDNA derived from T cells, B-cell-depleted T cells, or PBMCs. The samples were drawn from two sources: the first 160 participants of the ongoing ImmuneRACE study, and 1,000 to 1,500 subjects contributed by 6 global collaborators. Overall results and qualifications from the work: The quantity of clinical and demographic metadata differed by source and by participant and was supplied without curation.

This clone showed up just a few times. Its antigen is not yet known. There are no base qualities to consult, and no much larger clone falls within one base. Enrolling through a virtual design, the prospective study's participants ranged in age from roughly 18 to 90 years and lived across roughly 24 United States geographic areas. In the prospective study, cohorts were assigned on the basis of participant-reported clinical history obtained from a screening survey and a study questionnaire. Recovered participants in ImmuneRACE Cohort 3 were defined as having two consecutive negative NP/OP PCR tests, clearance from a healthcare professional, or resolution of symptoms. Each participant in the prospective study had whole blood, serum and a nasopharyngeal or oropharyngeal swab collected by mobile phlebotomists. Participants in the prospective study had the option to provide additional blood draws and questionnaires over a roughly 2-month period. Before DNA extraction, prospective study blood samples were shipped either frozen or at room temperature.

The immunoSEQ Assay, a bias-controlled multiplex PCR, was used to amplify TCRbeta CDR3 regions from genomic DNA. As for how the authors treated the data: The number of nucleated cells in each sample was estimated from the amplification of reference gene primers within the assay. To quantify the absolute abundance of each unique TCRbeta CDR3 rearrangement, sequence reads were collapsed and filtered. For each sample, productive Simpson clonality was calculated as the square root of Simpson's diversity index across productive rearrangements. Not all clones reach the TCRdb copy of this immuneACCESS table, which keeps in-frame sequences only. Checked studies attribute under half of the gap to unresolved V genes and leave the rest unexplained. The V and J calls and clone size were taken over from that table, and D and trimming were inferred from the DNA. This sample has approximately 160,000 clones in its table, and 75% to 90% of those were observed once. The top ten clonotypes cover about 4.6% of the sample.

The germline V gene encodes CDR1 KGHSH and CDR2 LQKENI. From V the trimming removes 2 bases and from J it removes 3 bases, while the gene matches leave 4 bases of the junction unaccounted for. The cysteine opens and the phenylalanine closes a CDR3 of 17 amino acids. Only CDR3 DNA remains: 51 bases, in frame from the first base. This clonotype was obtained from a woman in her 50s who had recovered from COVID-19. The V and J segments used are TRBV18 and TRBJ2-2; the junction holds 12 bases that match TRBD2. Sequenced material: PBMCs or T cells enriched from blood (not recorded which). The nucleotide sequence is TGTGCCAGCTCACCAGCTAGCGGGGGGGCCGACACCGGGGAGCTGTTTTTT. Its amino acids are CASSPASGGADTGELFF.